Each of the 20 T cell receptor beta chains below was sequenced from the same sample in a study of T cells after yellow fever vaccination (dated by TCRdb to the late 2010s). Per the publication, the treatment or condition label means: live attenuated yellow fever vaccine strain. Library construction relied on 5' RACE. Sequencing was performed on an Illumina HiSeq 2500. The public reads were reanalyzed by TCRdb: fastp trimming at Q25, MiXCR alignment, in-frame beta chains only. Each entry merges the rows of one CDR3 protein and shows their most common DNA and genes. Within this sample are a few hundred thousand distinct CDR3 sequences, with 8.7% of them counted one time only. More than 15% of the sample goes to the ten largest clones. The material sequenced was PBMCs, taken on the day of the first yellow fever vaccination. The receptor source for this set is a man aged 18-30 years who received the YFV17D yellow fever vaccine.

V gene TRBV27 combines with J gene TRBJ1-5; D is uncertain. Germline CDR1 reads MNHEY; CDR2 reads SMNVEV (reference sequence). Trimming left V 6 bases short and J 0 bases short, with 12 bases between. The CDR3 loop spans 15 amino acids. CDR3 DNA sequence: TGTGCCAGCAGAAACTACGCGGATAGCAATCAGCCCCAGCATTTT. This gives the protein CASRNYADSNQPQHF.

At least ten counts were recorded for this clonotype. CDR3 amino acids: CSARDQPYNEQFF. DNA for the CDR3: TGCAGTGCTAGGGACCAACCCTACAATGAGCAGTTCTTC. This chain uses TRBV20-1 with TRBJ2-1, with D uncertain. Trimming stripped 3 bases from V and 2 bases from J, with 8 bases between. CDR1 is DFQATT and CDR2 is SNEGSKA in the germline V gene (reference sequence). The CDR3 loop spans 13 amino acids.

This clonotype was recorded a few times. This chain uses TRBV29-1 with TRBJ1-1, with D perhaps matching TRBD1 (5 bases). Germline V gene sequence: CDR1 SQVTM, CDR2 ANQGSEA. CDR3 length equals 14 residues. V lost 6 bases and J lost 6, with 20 bases in between. As DNA, the CDR3 is TGCAGCGTCCATCTGACAGCGCCTGGGGCTGAAGCTTTCTTT. Residues: CSVHLTAPGAEAFF.

The chain uses TRBV2 and TRBJ1-1; D not resolved. This CDR3 is built from 14 residues. V was shortened by 4 bases and J by 1 base, with 10 bases between the two germline ends. Germline lookup yields CDR1 SNHLY and CDR2 FYNNEI. CDR3 in amino acids: CASSGGRTNTEAFF. The CDR3 DNA follows: TGTGCCAGCAGTGGGGGTAGAACGAACACTGAAGCTTTCTTT.

This clonotype was seen repeatedly, ten times or more. This chain links TRBV6-2 or TRBV6-3 with TRBJ2-5; possibly TRBD1 or TRBD2 for D (5 bases each). Trimming removed 6 bases at V and 4 bases at J, with 18 bases between. This CDR3 comprises 15 residues. CDR1 and CDR2 from the germline V gene are MNHEY and SVGEGT. The CDR3 loop is CASSPGPTVIETQYF. CDR3 bases: TGTGCCAGCAGCCCGGGACCGACGGTAATAGAGACCCAGTACTTC.

In its sample, this clonotype was seen a few times. The chain uses TRBV11-1 and TRBJ2-7; 8 bases map to TRBD1. Germline-derived CDR1 and CDR2 are SGHAT and FQDESV (reference sequence). This CDR3 comprises 16 residues. J was trimmed by 3 bases and V by 5 bases; bases with no gene match: 12. The CDR3 region is CASSPQTGVPFYEQYF. Written as DNA, the CDR3 is TGTGCCAGCAGCCCACAGACAGGGGTCCCCTTCTACGAGCAGTACTTC. Full variable domain (remainder filled in from reference TRBV11-1 and TRBJ2-7): EAEVAQSPRYKITEKSQAVAFWCDPISGHATLYWYRQILGQGPELLVQFQDESVVDDSQLPKDRFSAERLKGVDSTLKIQPAELGDSAMYLCASSPQTGVPFYEQYFGPGTRLTVT.

The chain links TRBV30 to TRBJ2-1; 12 positions match TRBD2. Germline CDR1 reads GTSNPN; CDR2 reads SVGIG (reference sequence). J was trimmed by 8 bases and V by 4 bases; bases with no gene match: 9. The CDR3 totals 15 residues. The CDR3 region has the DNA TGTGCCTGGACCCTCAAGACTAGCGGGGGTGATGAGCAGTTCTTC. Its protein product is CAWTLKTSGGDEQFF.

The chain links TRBV7-8 to TRBJ2-6; no definite D call. There are 16 residues in the CDR3. The V gene lost 5 bases and the J gene lost 0 bases, with 11 bases spanning the gap. The germline V gene encodes CDR1 SGHVS and CDR2 FQNEAQ. The CDR3 bases are TGTGCCAGCAGCCCTAGGGCTCGCTCTGGGGCCAACGTCCTGACTTTC. This encodes CASSPRARSGANVLTF.

A few counts support this clonotype. V and J are TRBV9 and TRBJ1-2; TRBD1 aligns across 7 bases. CDR3 length: 16 residues. CDR1 and CDR2 (germline): SGDLS, YYNGEE. V lost 0 bases, J lost 4 bases, and 9 bases stayed unmatched. The CDR3 sequence is CASSVEGAGNSYGYTF. CDR3 nucleotides: TGTGCCAGCAGCGTAGAGGGGGCTGGGAATTCCTATGGCTACACCTTC. Drawing the rest from reference TRBV9 and TRBJ1-2, the complete variable domain is DSGVTQTPKHLITATGQRVTLRCSPRSGDLSVYWYQQSLDQGLQFLIQYYNGEERAKGNILERFSAQQFPDLHSELNLSSLELGDSALYFCASSVEGAGNSYGYTFGSGTRLTVV.

This clonotype came up many times. The chain has TRBV7-2 and TRBJ2-1; 11 bases map to TRBD2. The CDR3 is made up of 15 amino acids. J gave up 10 bases and V 7 bases, and 12 bases lay outside the gene matches. Germline loops: CDR1 SGHTA, CDR2 FQGNSA. The CDR3 sequence is CASNLPVAGGLEQFF. The DNA of the CDR3 is TGTGCCAGCAACCTTCCCGTAGCGGGGGGGCTGGAGCAGTTCTTC.

There are a few counts of this clonotype. The chain carries TRBV12-3 or TRBV12-4 and TRBJ2-7; D ambiguous. Deletions cut 3 bases from V and 5 bases from J, with 17 bases between. CDR3 size: 15 residues. The CDR3 DNA is TGTGCCAGCAGTTTTAATCTCGCCTCGCAGGACGAGCAGTACTTC. Translation gives CASSFNLASQDEQYF.

As for this clonotype: The junction and the germline gene differ at one end; a read error may be behind it. The J gene is TRBJ1-1, the V gene TRBV12-3 or TRBV12-4; 9 bases fit TRBD1. There are 15 residues in the CDR3. CDR3 DNA: TGTGCCAGCACTTTAGGGGGACAGGGTGGGACTGAAGCTTTCTTT. Its translation is CASTLGGQGGTEAFF.

There are a few counts of this clonotype. The rearrangement uses TRBV25-1 and TRBJ2-7; D is unresolved. The germline gives CDR1 MGHDK, CDR2 SYGVNS. V dropped 1 base and J dropped 4 bases, with 17 bases sitting between them. The CDR3 spans 16 residues. CDR3 coding DNA: TGTGCCAGCAGTGAATGGATAGCCGTAAGGTCGTACGAGCAGTACGTC. Translated, it gives CASSEWIAVRSYEQYV.

The V call is TRBV7-9, the J call TRBJ2-3, with a possible D match to TRBD1 (5 bases). Germline V lookup: CDR1 SEHNR, CDR2 FQNEAQ (reference sequence). The V gene lost 1 base and the J gene lost 2 bases, with 10 bases spanning the gap. The CDR3 consists of 15 residues. The CDR3 DNA reads TGTGCCAGCAGCTTAGATGGGGCATCCACAGATACGCAGTATTTT. Amino acids: CASSLDGASTDTQYF.

This chain connects TRBV9 to TRBJ2-2, with D perhaps being TRBD1 or TRBD2 (5 bases each). Germline V gene data show CDR1 as SGDLS and CDR2 as YYNGEE. V shed 0 bases and J shed 4 bases, with 13 bases lying between them. This CDR3 spans 16 amino acids. The CDR3 sequence: CASSVGVAGTTGELFF. DNA of the CDR3: TGTGCCAGCAGCGTAGGAGTCGCAGGGACCACCGGGGAGCTGTTTTTT.

The V gene is TRBV5-1, the J gene TRBJ2-3; D is unclear. The CDR3 covers 14 residues. V gave up 0 bases and J gave up 7 bases, with 12 bases separating them. Looked up from germline, CDR1 is SGHRS and CDR2 is YFSETQ. CDR3 coding DNA: TGCGCCAGCAGCTTGGCAAGTGACACCCATACGCAGTATTTT. The encoded protein is CASSLASDTHTQYF.

This clonotype has only a few counts. This chain joins TRBV4-2 and TRBJ1-1, with D tentatively TRBD1 (5 bases). CDR1 is LGHNA, CDR2 YNFKEQ, per germline. The CDR3 is 14 amino acids. V dropped 4 bases and J dropped 5 bases, with 14 bases sitting between them. The CDR3 DNA is TGTGCCAGCAGCCGAGAGGGGATTGGGACTGAAGCTTTCTTT. This codes for CASSREGIGTEAFF.

CDR3 coding DNA: TGCGCCAGCAGCCAGCCAATAGGGTTGAACACTGAAGCTTTCTTT. It is translated as CASSQPIGLNTEAFF. The genes are TRBV4-1 and TRBJ1-1; D gene uncertain. This CDR3 region has 15 residues. Germline V lookup: CDR1 MGHRA, CDR2 YSYEKL. The V end lost 3 bases, the J end lost 0 bases, and 11 bases lay between the germline ends.

The chain is built from TRBV5-1 and TRBJ1-3, with D unclear. The CDR3 has 14 amino acids. Germline-derived CDR1 and CDR2 are SGHRS and YFSETQ. V gave up 0 bases and J gave up 2 bases, with 6 bases separating them. CDR3 in DNA: TGCGCCAGCAGCTTGGACTTGACTGGAAACACCATATATTTT. Protein: CASSLDLTGNTIYF. Combining the CDR3 with reference TRBV5-1 and TRBJ1-3 gives the whole variable domain KAGVTQTPRYLIKTRGQQVTLSCSPISGHRSVSWYQQTPGQGLQFLFEYFSETQRNKGNFPGRFSGRQFSNSRSEMNVSTLELGDSALYLCASSLDLTGNTIYFGEGSWLTVV.

This clonotype was recorded many times. This chain uses TRBV6-5 with TRBJ2-5, with TRBD2 as a possible D gene (5 bases). This CDR3 region has 14 residues. CDR1 and CDR2 (germline): MNHEY, SVGAGI. V lost 0 bases, J lost 4 bases, and 9 bases lay in between. CDR3 DNA: TGTGCCAGCAGTTACTCACCGGGATCAGAGACCCAGTACTTC. Its translation is CASSYSPGSETQYF.